This T cell receptor (beta chain) was captured by sequencing in a study of regulatory and conventional T cells in RAG deficiency. On this clone: The antigen remains undetermined.

V lost 9 bases and J lost 2, with 16 bases in between. Germline V gene sequence: CDR1 LNHDA, CDR2 SQIVND (reference sequence). The CDR3 contains 14 residues. Blood CD4+ CD25-low CD127-high conventional T cells supplied the genomic DNA template. Study-level points and caveats: Shorter CDR3s in all patient subsets; >75% Treg-Tconv overlap in Omenn. Control T-cell subsets had markedly higher Shannon entropy and lower Simpson indices than RAG-deficient patients. Compared with controls, unique Treg TCR beta sequences dropped about 100-fold in Omenn syndrome and CID/AS.

Clones were sequenced by immunoSEQ multiplex PCR, and TCRdb holds only the in-frame ones, with some missing. The sample shows 29,000 or so clones, over 90% of them seen only once. These same records also appear under a second study, on regulatory T cells. That paper adds: Primers: 52 TRBV forward and 13 TRBJ reverse. Regulatory T cells showed the strongest V-J pair restriction and V/J gene skewing among patient repertoires.

The specimen was CD25- CD4+ T cells sorted from blood. The receptor was isolated from a human donor in good health. The chain has TRBV19 and TRBJ2-5; possible D gene TRBD2, 6 bases. In DNA, the CDR3 is TGTGCCAGCCGGCAGGGCGGGGTACAAGAGACCCAGTACTTC. Translation: CASRQGGVQETQYF.